The next 27 T cell receptor beta chains were all read from a single sample in a study of T cell changes during pregnancy in multiple sclerosis. Profiled with immunoSEQ multiplex PCR; TCRdb holds only in-frame clones, not every one. The table records 90,000 to 120,000 clones, under 95% of them present only once. Sequencing was performed on peripheral blood, taken in the third trimester of pregnancy. Receptors were obtained from a female donor in good health, enrolled as a control in a pregnancy study.

This chain uses TRBV4-1 with TRBJ2-3; 8 positions match TRBD1. V was pared by 1 base and J by 1 base, with 1 base of the junction left unmatched. The germline CDR1 and CDR2 sequences are MGHRA and YSYEKL. This CDR3 comprises 15 residues. In nucleotides, the CDR3 is TGCGCCAGCAGCCAAGCGGACAGGGGCACAGATACGCAGTATTTT. It is translated as CASSQADRGTDTQYF.

The chain employs TRBV4-2 and TRBJ2-7; unclear D gene. In germline, CDR1 is LGHNA, CDR2 YNFKEQ. Trimming cost V 0 bases and J 6 bases, with 15 bases left between them. This CDR3 has 15 residues. Here the CDR3 reads CASSQDAGFSGEQYF. The CDR3 DNA follows: TGTGCCAGCAGCCAAGATGCCGGGTTCTCCGGCGAGCAGTACTTC.

This clone was counted a single time. The chain is built from TRBV5-1 and TRBJ2-2; D not certain. V gave up 7 bases and J gave up 2 bases, with 21 bases separating them. There are 17 residues in the CDR3. Germline V gives CDR1 SGHRS, CDR2 YFSETQ. Here the CDR3 reads CASLKGDVGRNTGELFF. The DNA for the CDR3 is TGCGCCAGCTTAAAAGGAGACGTGGGTAGAAACACCGGGGAGCTGTTTTTT.

This chain uses TRBV27 with TRBJ2-7; D unresolved. CDR3 length equals 13 residues. With 5 bases removed from V and 0 bases from J, the gap between germline ends came to 8 bases. Germline V gene data show CDR1 as MNHEY and CDR2 as SMNVEV (reference sequence). The CDR3 DNA is TGTGCCAGCAGTCCCATCCCCTCCTACGAGCAGTACTTC. Translated: CASSPIPSYEQYF.

This chain uses TRBV2 with TRBJ1-4; possibly TRBD1 for D (6 bases). This CDR3 has 16 residues. Per the germline V gene, CDR1 is SNHLY and CDR2 is FYNNEI. V gave up 4 bases and J gave up 3 bases, with 15 bases separating them. CDR3 sequence: CASSVQGPFSNEKLFF. The CDR3 bases are TGTGCCAGCAGTGTTCAGGGGCCTTTTTCTAATGAAAAACTGTTTTTT.

This clone was found once. The chain joins TRBV6-4 to TRBJ2-5; TRBD1 aligns across 7 bases. The germline gives CDR1 MRHNA, CDR2 SNTAGT. This CDR3 spans 13 amino acids. V dropped 6 bases and J dropped 2; count of bases not matched to a gene: 3. The CDR3 nucleotides read TGTGCCAGCAGGGGACAGCAACAAGAGACCCAGTACTTC. Residues: CASRGQQQETQYF.

This clone was picked up one time. V usage is TRBV5-4 and J usage is TRBJ2-6; TRBD1 agrees at 7 bases. With 4 bases clipped from V and 1 base from J, the junction kept 2 bases outside the gene matches. Per germline, CDR1 SGHNT and CDR2 YYREEE (reference sequence). The CDR3 length is 15 residues. CDR3 amino acids: CASSIQGSGANVLTF. The CDR3 coding sequence is TGTGCCAGCAGCATACAGGGGTCTGGGGCCAACGTCCTGACTTTC.

The V call is TRBV5-1, the J call TRBJ2-3; TRBD2 aligns across 7 bases. Germline V gene lookup returns CDR1 SGHRS and CDR2 YFSETQ. The CDR3 is made up of 15 amino acids. Losses at the gene ends were 0 bases for V and 5 bases for J; bases not matched to a gene: 6. The CDR3 sequence is CASSLAAREGDTQYF. The DNA for the CDR3 is TGCGCCAGCAGCTTGGCCGCTAGGGAGGGAGATACGCAGTATTTT.

The rearrangement uses TRBV7-7 and TRBJ2-1; 8 bases match TRBD2. Germline CDR1 reads SSHAT; CDR2 reads FNYEAQ (reference sequence). This CDR3 is 15 amino acids long. V was clipped by 8 bases and J by 5 bases; unmatched bases: 11. CDR3 residues: CASSTGAGGHNEQFF. The CDR3 DNA is TGTGCCAGCTCGACGGGGGCGGGGGGACACAATGAGCAGTTCTTC.

This clone was detected once. Additional DNA sequences in this sample encode the identical CDR3. J is TRBJ2-2 and V is TRBV2, with a possible D match to TRBD1 (5 bases). V lost 3 bases and J 5 bases, leaving 13 bases between the germline ends. The CDR3 sequence is 15 residues long. Germline values: CDR1 SNHLY, CDR2 FYNNEI. As DNA, the CDR3 is TGTGCCAGCAGTGAGGGTCAGGGTCTAACCGGGGAGCTGTTTTTT. It is translated as CASSEGQGLTGELFF. Complete variable domain (other parts from reference TRBV2 and TRBJ2-2): EPEVTQTPSHQVTQMGQEVILRCVPISNHLYFYWYRQILGQKVEFLVSFYNNEISEKSEIFDDQFSVERPDGSNFTLKIRSTKLEDSAMYFCASSEGQGLTGELFFGEGSRLTVL.

The chain is built from TRBV12-1 and TRBJ1-3. TRBV12-1 is an annotated pseudogene. The CDR3 totals 17 residues. CDR3 loop: CASSFVLGGLSGNTIYF. CDR3 DNA: TGTGCCAGCAGCTTTGTTCTCGGGGGGCTCTCTGGAAACACCATATATTTT.

This clone was counted between two and nine times. The V gene is TRBV23-1, the J gene TRBJ1-2, with D possibly matching TRBD1 (6 bases). TRBV23-1 is known as an ORF, though its function is uncertain. The CDR3 covers 14 residues. V lost 4 bases, J lost 5 bases, and 14 bases lay in between. CDR3 in amino acids: CASSRHRALYGYTF. CDR3 DNA sequence: TGCGCCAGCAGTCGGCACAGGGCCCTGTATGGCTACACCTTC.

The chain carries TRBV19 and TRBJ2-7; TRBD1 matches at 8 bases. The junction had 12 bases not matched to a gene; V was cut back by 9 bases and J by 2 bases. The CDR3 spans 15 residues. In germline, CDR1 is LNHDA, CDR2 SQIVND (reference sequence). CDR3 loop: CASRDRLTLPYEQYF. CDR3 coding DNA: TGTGCCAGCCGGGACAGGCTGACCCTCCCCTACGAGCAGTACTTC.

DNA for the CDR3: TGCGCCAGCAGCCCGACGAACGAAGGGACAAGCTATGGCTACACCTTC. Its translation: CASSPTNEGTSYGYTF. The J gene is TRBJ1-2, the V gene TRBV4-1; D is perhaps TRBD1 (6 bases). CDR3 length: 16 residues. Germline CDR1 and CDR2: MGHRA and YSYEKL. V dropped 4 bases and J dropped 4 bases, with 19 bases sitting between them.

The J gene is TRBJ1-1, the V gene TRBV19; TRBD1 matches at 10 bases. From germline, CDR1 is LNHDA and CDR2 SQIVND (reference sequence). Unmatched junction bases numbered 4, after V lost 0 bases and J lost 12 bases. The CDR3 length is 13 residues. The CDR3 is CASSIEWDRGTFF. The CDR3 DNA reads as TGTGCCAGTAGTATAGAATGGGACAGGGGTACTTTCTTT.

V usage is TRBV2 and J usage is TRBJ1-1; 7 bases align to TRBD1. This CDR3 is built from 13 residues. Germline V gene data show CDR1 as SNHLY and CDR2 as FYNNEI. The junction had 7 bases not matched to a gene; V was cut back by 4 bases and J by 8 bases. The CDR3 region has the DNA TGTGCCAGCAGTGGACAGGGATTAGCCGAAGCTTTCTTT. This translates into CASSGQGLAEAFF.

This clone was detected only once. This chain joins TRBV7-2 and TRBJ1-6, with a possible D match to TRBD1 (6 bases). The CDR3 is made up of 17 amino acids. Germline V lookup: CDR1 SGHTA, CDR2 FQGNSA. V was clipped by 5 bases and J by 7 bases, with 21 bases between them. DNA of the CDR3: TGTGCCAGCAGCACATTAGAAAAGGACGGGACAAATTCACCCCTCCACTTT. Its translation is CASSTLEKDGTNSPLHF. The whole variable domain, remainder taken from reference TRBV7-2 and TRBJ1-6, is GAGVSQSPSNKVTEKGKDVELRCDPISGHTALYWYRQSLGQGLEFLIYFQGNSAPDKSGLPSDRFSAERTGGSVSTLTIQRTQQEDSAVYLCASSTLEKDGTNSPLHFGNGTRLTVT.

The chain employs TRBV27 and TRBJ2-5; tentatively, D is TRBD1 (5 bases). CDR3 size: 14 residues. V dropped 0 bases and J dropped 0 bases, with 5 bases sitting between them. Germline V lookup: CDR1 MNHEY, CDR2 SMNVEV (reference sequence). CDR3 sequence: CASSLSQDQETQYF. CDR3 nucleotides: TGTGCCAGCAGTTTATCACAGGACCAAGAGACCCAGTACTTC.

V usage is TRBV6-5 and J usage is TRBJ1-1; unclear D gene. CDR3 length equals 12 residues. V was pared by 4 bases and J by 4 bases, with 7 bases between. Germline V lookup: CDR1 MNHEY, CDR2 SVGAGI. The CDR3 region has the DNA TGTGCCAGCAGTTTACGGGGCACTGAAGCTTTCTTT. Protein sequence: CASSLRGTEAFF.

This clone was detected once. The chain joins TRBV18 to TRBJ1-6; 8 bases match TRBD1. This CDR3 is built from 16 residues. CDR1 is KGHSH, CDR2 LQKENI, per germline. V was pared by 0 bases and J by 13 bases, with 11 bases of the junction left unmatched. The CDR3 reads CASSPPGLQGESPLHF. The CDR3 bases are TGTGCCAGCTCACCACCGGGTTTACAGGGGGAAAGTCCCCTCCACTTT.

The gene calls are TRBV7-2 and TRBJ1-1, with a possible D match to TRBD1 (6 bases). The CDR3 is made up of 14 amino acids. Germline V gene lookup returns CDR1 SGHTA and CDR2 FQGNSA. Trimming left V 6 bases short and J 3 bases short, with 14 bases between. The CDR3: CASRPGGADTEAFF. The CDR3 coding sequence is TGTGCCAGCAGGCCTGGGGGCGCAGACACTGAAGCTTTCTTT. Variable domain in full (rest from reference TRBV7-2 and TRBJ1-1): GAGVSQSPSNKVTEKGKDVELRCDPISGHTALYWYRQSLGQGLEFLIYFQGNSAPDKSGLPSDRFSAERTGGSVSTLTIQRTQQEDSAVYLCASRPGGADTEAFFGQGTRLTVV.

The chain couples TRBV5-1 to TRBJ2-2, with a tentative D call TRBD1 (6 bases). Germline V gene data show CDR1 as SGHRS and CDR2 as YFSETQ. V was shortened by 2 bases and J by 2 bases, with 13 bases between the two germline ends. The CDR3 consists of 16 residues. The CDR3 DNA reads as TGCGCCAGCAGCTTATCTACAGGGACCAACACCGGGGAGCTGTTTTTT. This encodes CASSLSTGTNTGELFF.

This clone has only a few counts. This chain uses TRBV27 with TRBJ1-1; D not certain. The V end lost 4 bases, the J end lost 4 bases, and 4 bases lay between the germline ends. Germline CDR1 MNHEY, CDR2 SMNVEV (reference sequence). The CDR3 runs 11 residues. The CDR3 spells CASSSFTEAFF. Here the CDR3 DNA reads TGTGCCAGCAGTTCATTCACTGAAGCTTTCTTT.

J is TRBJ2-1 and V is TRBV5-1; 8 bases match TRBD1. The CDR3 contains 16 residues. CDR1 and CDR2 from the germline V gene are SGHRS and YFSETQ. V trimming: 0 bases; J trimming: 1 base; junction bases outside the gene matches: 3. Written as DNA, the CDR3 is TGCGCCAGCAGCTTGGAGGGACAGGTTTCCTACAATGAGCAGTTCTTC. It encodes CASSLEGQVSYNEQFF.

This clone appeared once. The genes are TRBV10-3 and TRBJ2-3; the D gene is possibly TRBD2 (7 bases). The germline V and J ends were trimmed by 6 bases and 0 bases, with 16 bases remaining between them. Germline CDR1 is ENHRY and CDR2 is SYGVKD. The CDR3 consists of 16 residues. CDR3 sequence reads: CAIRAGGGVSTDTQYF. DNA for the CDR3: TGTGCCATCAGGGCCGGAGGGGGGGTAAGCACAGATACGCAGTATTTT.

The genes are TRBV18 and TRBJ2-7; weak D call: TRBD2 (5 bases). V lost 2 bases and J lost 6, with 8 bases in between. The CDR3 contains 12 residues. The germline CDR1 and CDR2 sequences are KGHSH and LQKENI. This CDR3 reads CASSPGGSEQYF. CDR3 DNA: TGTGCCAGCTCACCAGGAGGTTCCGAGCAGTACTTC.

This sequence joins TRBV19 and TRBJ2-1; D possibly corresponds to TRBD2 (5 bases). CDR3 size: 12 residues. Trimming took 5 bases from V and 5 from J, leaving 7 bases between them. Germline V lookup: CDR1 LNHDA, CDR2 SQIVND (reference sequence). CDR3 region: CASSGLDNEQFF. CDR3 nucleotide sequence: TGTGCCAGTAGTGGACTGGACAATGAGCAGTTCTTC.